The 24 T cell receptor beta chains given below trace back to one sample, sequenced in a study of graft-versus-host responses after intestinal transplantation. TCRdb's copy holds only in-frame clones and misses some; the assay was immunoSEQ multiplex PCR. The sample records approximately 90,000 clones, roughly nine tenths being singletons. No antigen is known for these receptors. The source material was unstimulated CD4+ T cells sorted from spleen or lymph node cells, sampled before transplant. The receptors were sampled from a human donor who was the organ donor for an intestinal transplant.

This chain joins TRBV14 and TRBJ2-7; TRBD2 might be the D (6 bases). The CDR3 spans 13 residues. Germline assignment: CDR1 SGHDN and CDR2 FVKESK. With 0 bases removed from V and 10 bases from J, the gap between germline ends came to 13 bases. The CDR3 region has the DNA TGTGCCAGCAGCCAAGATTTGTTCGGGGGACAGTACTTC. Encoded protein: CASSQDLFGGQYF.

The chain carries TRBV19 and TRBJ2-2; weak D call: TRBD2 (6 bases). The CDR3 runs 14 residues. Trimming removed 6 bases at V and 4 bases at J, with 12 bases between. Germline loops: CDR1 LNHDA, CDR2 SQIVND (reference sequence). DNA for the CDR3: TGTGCCAGTAGCTGGGCGGGACCCACCGGGGAGCTGTTTTTT. This translates into CASSWAGPTGELFF.

The chain couples TRBV11-3 to TRBJ1-1; D not certain. Trimming pared 4 bases from V and 7 bases from J, leaving 19 bases between. Germline CDR1 and CDR2: SGHNT and YENEEA. CDR3 length equals 15 residues. This CDR3 reads CASSSQPGWAGEAFF. The CDR3 DNA sequence: TGTGCCAGCAGCTCCCAACCCGGGTGGGCGGGTGAAGCTTTCTTT. The entire variable domain, with the rest obtained from reference TRBV11-3 and TRBJ1-1, is as follows: EAGVVQSPRYKIIEKKQPVAFWCNPISGHNTLYWYLQNLGQGPELLIRYENEEAVDDSQLPKDRFSAERLKGVDSTLKIQPAELGDSAVYLCASSSQPGWAGEAFFGQGTRLTVV.

A few counts support this clone. The V call is TRBV30, the J call TRBJ1-1; no firm D call. CDR1 is GTSNPN and CDR2 is SVGIG in the germline V gene (reference sequence). The V end was cut by 0 bases, the J end by 0 bases, with 8 bases between. The CDR3 has 14 amino acids. The CDR3 DNA sequence: TGTGCCTGGAGTGTACAGCCCATGAACACTGAAGCTTTCTTT. This translates into CAWSVQPMNTEAFF.

V gene TRBV7-2 combines with J gene TRBJ2-5; 9 nucleotides align to TRBD2. The CDR3 runs 14 residues. V shed 4 bases and J 5 bases; nucleotides not matched to a gene: 5. Germline CDR1 SGHTA, CDR2 FQGNSA. The CDR3 sequence is CASSSSAGGETQYF. As DNA, the CDR3 is TGTGCCAGCAGCTCCTCGGCGGGAGGGGAGACCCAGTACTTC.

V is TRBV14 and J is TRBJ2-1; perhaps TRBD1 as D (5 bases). The CDR3 spans 19 residues. Per the germline V gene, CDR1 is SGHDN and CDR2 is FVKESK. The V gene lost 1 base and the J gene lost 0 bases, with 19 bases spanning the gap. The CDR3 DNA follows: TGTGCCAGCAGCCAAGGGTCAGGGTGGGTGCCGAGCTCCTACAATGAGCAGTTCTTC. Protein: CASSQGSGWVPSSYNEQFF.

This sequence joins TRBV9 and TRBJ2-3; D remains unclear. The CDR3 has 14 amino acids. Trimming stripped 0 bases from V and 5 bases from J, with 10 bases between. Germline lookup yields CDR1 SGDLS and CDR2 YYNGEE. CDR3 residues: CASSVVVRGDTQYF. CDR3 bases: TGTGCCAGCAGCGTAGTGGTGCGAGGAGATACGCAGTATTTT.

The rearrangement uses TRBV15 and TRBJ1-3; 8 bases match TRBD1. The CDR3 runs to 16 residues. CDR1 LNHNV and CDR2 YYDKDF come from the germline V gene (reference sequence). The V and J ends lost 1 base and 1 base, in that order; junction bases with no gene match: 3. CDR3 nucleotide sequence: TGTGCCACCAGCAGAGTTGGACAGGGTTCTGGAAACACCATATATTTT. This gives the protein CATSRVGQGSGNTIYF.

J is TRBJ2-5 and V is TRBV28; tentative D call: TRBD1 (6 bases). Germline V gives CDR1 MDHEN, CDR2 SYDVKM. The CDR3 has 14 amino acids. V dropped 4 bases and J dropped 5 bases, with 14 bases sitting between them. The CDR3: CASSSLGGIETQYF. The CDR3 DNA reads as TGTGCCAGCAGTTCCCTAGGGGGAATCGAGACCCAGTACTTC. Full variable domain (remainder filled in from reference TRBV28 and TRBJ2-5): DVKVTQSSRYLVKRTGEKVFLECVQDMDHENMFWYRQDPGLGLRLIYFSYDVKMKEKGDIPEGYSVSREKKERFSLILESASTNQTSMYLCASSSLGGIETQYFGPGTRLLVL.

The chain has TRBV7-9 and TRBJ2-1, with D possibly matching TRBD1 (6 bases). The V gene lost 0 bases and the J gene lost 0 bases, with 15 bases spanning the gap. Germline values: CDR1 SEHNR, CDR2 FQNEAQ (reference sequence). This CDR3 has 18 amino acids. CDR3 sequence: CASSLAVRQDYSYNEQFF. The DNA of the CDR3 is TGTGCCAGCAGCTTAGCAGTGAGACAGGATTACTCCTACAATGAGCAGTTCTTC.

The gene calls are TRBV6-6 and TRBJ2-2, with 8 bases fitting TRBD1. Germline CDR1 MNHNY, CDR2 SVGAGI (reference sequence). V lost 2 bases, J lost 4 bases, and 3 bases stayed unmatched. This CDR3 comprises 15 residues. The CDR3 nucleotides are TGTGCCAGCAGTTACGGACAGGGTGGCACCGGGGAGCTGTTTTTT. Translating gives CASSYGQGGTGELFF.

The CDR3 is CASSLVTSGRYEQYF. CDR3 nucleotides: TGTGCCAGCAGTTTAGTGACTAGCGGGCGATACGAGCAGTACTTC. V and J are TRBV27 and TRBJ2-7; 10 bases line up with TRBD2. This CDR3 spans 15 amino acids. Germline-derived CDR1 and CDR2 are MNHEY and SMNVEV (reference sequence). With 2 bases clipped from V and 4 bases from J, the junction kept 5 bases outside the gene matches.

The V and J genes are TRBV19 and TRBJ1-6; D uncertain. The CDR3 sequence is 19 residues long. Trimming took 0 bases from V and 7 from J, leaving 22 bases between them. Germline CDR1 and CDR2: LNHDA and SQIVND (reference sequence). Here the CDR3 reads CASSIDIKFFITGNSPLHF. The CDR3, as DNA: TGTGCCAGTAGTATAGACATTAAGTTTTTTATAACGGGGAATTCACCCCTCCACTTT. The full variable domain, rest sourced from reference TRBV19 and TRBJ1-6, is DGGITQSPKYLFRKEGQNVTLSCEQNLNHDAMYWYRQDPGQGLRLIYYSQIVNDFQKGDIAEGYSVSREKKESFPLTVTSAQKNPTAFYLCASSIDIKFFITGNSPLHFGNGTRLTVT.

The CDR3 DNA sequence: TGTGCCAGCAGCCAAATAGCGGGGGAAGAGACCCAGTACTTC. Its protein is CASSQIAGEETQYF. V and J are TRBV5-4 and TRBJ2-5, with 9 bases that match TRBD2. This CDR3 region has 14 residues. Germline V gene sequence: CDR1 SGHNT, CDR2 YYREEE (reference sequence). V shed 4 bases and J 3 bases; nucleotides not matched to a gene: 4.

The chain recombines TRBV27 with TRBJ2-3; D not certain. Germline V gives CDR1 MNHEY, CDR2 SMNVEV (reference sequence). The ends were cut back, 4 bases at V and 2 bases at J, with 7 bases in the middle. The CDR3 contains 13 residues. The CDR3 loop reads CASSSYNTDTQYF. The CDR3 nucleotides are TGTGCCAGCAGTTCGTACAACACAGATACGCAGTATTTT.

This chain connects TRBV27 to TRBJ2-2; 9 bases are a match to TRBD2. Germline CDR1 is MNHEY and CDR2 is SMNVEV (reference sequence). CDR3 size: 15 residues. V lost 9 bases, J lost 2 bases, and 7 bases stayed unmatched. In DNA, the CDR3 is TGTGCCAGTACACGGCGGGGGGGAAACACCGGGGAGCTGTTTTTT. Amino acids: CASTRRGGNTGELFF.

V is TRBV6-6 and J is TRBJ1-2, with D hard to call. CDR1 and CDR2 (germline): MNHNY, SVGAGI (reference sequence). This CDR3 has 11 residues. Trimming removed 10 bases from V and 3 bases from J, with 9 bases in between. CDR3 DNA: TGTGCCATCGGGAGGGACTATGGCTACACCTTC. Its protein product is CAIGRDYGYTF.

The rearrangement links TRBV10-3 to TRBJ2-7; the match to TRBD2 covers 8 bases. The CDR3 is made up of 13 amino acids. With 6 bases clipped from V and 6 bases from J, the junction kept 7 bases outside the gene matches. Germline CDR1 reads ENHRY; CDR2 reads SYGVKD. CDR3 DNA sequence: TGTGCCATCAGGACAGGACTAGCCTTCGAGCAGTACTTC. It encodes CAIRTGLAFEQYF.

The V and J genes are TRBV7-2 and TRBJ2-1, with D possibly matching TRBD2 (6 bases). This CDR3 region has 15 residues. Germline V gene sequence: CDR1 SGHTA, CDR2 FQGNSA. Trimming took off 2 bases at V and 7 bases at J, with 15 bases between the two ends. CDR3 region: CASSLQPGVENEQFF. For the CDR3, the DNA is TGTGCCAGCAGCTTACAGCCGGGAGTGGAGAATGAGCAGTTCTTC.

This chain links TRBV9 with TRBJ2-2; possibly TRBD2 for D (6 bases). Trimming stripped 0 bases from V and 7 bases from J, with 16 bases between. This CDR3 comprises 16 residues. CDR1 SGDLS and CDR2 YYNGEE come from the germline V gene. The CDR3 nucleotides are TGTGCCAGCAGCGTAGCAGGGTCTAGCGTCAACGGGGAGCTGTTTTTT. It translates to CASSVAGSSVNGELFF.

DNA for the CDR3: TGTGCCAGTAGTCCGGGATTGCTTCATAGCAATCAGCCCCAGCATTTT. Translating gives CASSPGLLHSNQPQHF. This chain links TRBV19 with TRBJ1-5; no definite D call. Trimming cost V 5 bases and J 0 bases, with 14 bases left between them. The CDR3 has 16 amino acids. The germline CDR1 and CDR2 sequences are LNHDA and SQIVND (reference sequence). Full variable domain (missing parts from reference TRBV19 and TRBJ1-5): DGGITQSPKYLFRKEGQNVTLSCEQNLNHDAMYWYRQDPGQGLRLIYYSQIVNDFQKGDIAEGYSVSREKKESFPLTVTSAQKNPTAFYLCASSPGLLHSNQPQHFGDGTRLSIL.

The V and J genes are TRBV5-1 and TRBJ2-3; 8 bases map to TRBD2. Germline values: CDR1 SGHRS, CDR2 YFSETQ. Unmatched junction bases numbered 4, after V lost 0 bases and J lost 1 base. The CDR3 runs to 16 residues. The CDR3 sequence: CASSLDGGGRTDTQYF. The CDR3 region has the DNA TGCGCCAGCAGCTTGGATGGCGGGGGGCGCACAGATACGCAGTATTTT.

This clone was seen a single time. V and J are TRBV11-2 and TRBJ2-7, with TRBD2 matching 7 bases. Germline CDR1 SGHAT, CDR2 FQNNGV. V was clipped by 2 bases and J by 0 bases; unmatched bases: 4. The CDR3 contains 15 residues. CDR3 region: CASSLFGGVSYEQYF. CDR3 DNA sequence: TGTGCCAGCAGCTTATTTGGGGGGGTCTCCTACGAGCAGTACTTC. Filled out from reference TRBV11-2 and TRBJ2-7, the complete variable domain reads EAGVAQSPRYKIIEKRQSVAFWCNPISGHATLYWYQQILGQGPKLLIQFQNNGVVDDSQLPKDRFSAERLKGVDSTLKIQPAKLEDSAVYLCASSLFGGVSYEQYFGPGTRLTVT.

The chain uses TRBV11-2 and TRBJ2-1; the match to TRBD1 covers 7 bases. Germline trimming cut 5 bases from V and 9 bases from J; bases unmatched to any gene: 7. CDR3 length: 13 residues. Germline CDR1 SGHAT, CDR2 FQNNGV. CDR3 DNA sequence: TGTGCCAGCAGCACAGACAGGGAACGTGAGCAGTTCTTC. It encodes CASSTDREREQFF.